The clone carrying this T cell receptor beta chain was found once. This CDR3 spans 15 amino acids. Germline assignment: CDR1 LNHDA and CDR2 SQIVND (reference sequence). V was cut by 5 bases and J by 0 bases, with 10 bases left in between. This entry is derived from a study of long-term antiretroviral therapy in people with HIV. This was the immunoSEQ v3.0 assay at survey level. Generated by immunoSEQ multiplex PCR, the TCRdb table keeps only in-frame clones and is missing some. The sample yields 30,000 or so clones, around 80% seen once. Sequenced here: unsorted PBMCs, sampled 1.5 years before starting antiretroviral therapy. The TCR comes from a young man with HIV. This chain connects TRBV19 to TRBJ1-4, with TRBD1 as a possible D gene (5 bases). The CDR3 loop is CASSAQGATNEKLFF. The CDR3 DNA is TGTGCCAGTAGTGCGCAGGGAGCAACTAATGAAAAACTGTTTTTT. Based on the CDR3 plus reference TRBV19 and TRBJ1-4, the full variable domain is DGGITQSPKYLFRKEGQNVTLSCEQNLNHDAMYWYRQDPGQGLRLIYYSQIVNDFQKGDIAEGYSVSREKKESFPLTVTSAQKNPTAFYLCASSAQGATNEKLFFGSGTQLSVL.